Detailed here is one T cell receptor beta chain. Germline V lookup: CDR1 LGHNA, CDR2 YSLEER. V was trimmed by 2 bases and J by 2 bases, leaving 13 bases between them. This CDR3 region has 15 residues. The data were taken from a study of blood T cell repertoires in COVID-19. The table came from immunoSEQ multiplex PCR; TCRdb's copy has only in-frame clones and leaves some out. The sample holds fewer than 250,000 clones, around 84% seen once. Sequencing used peripheral blood. The source is a man over 45 with COVID-19, enrolled during active disease. This rearrangement joins TRBV4-3 to TRBJ2-7, with a tentative D call TRBD2 (6 bases). Written as DNA, the CDR3 is TGCGCCAGCAGCCAAACAGGAGGGCTTGCCTACGAGCAGTACTTC. This gives the protein CASSQTGGLAYEQYF.